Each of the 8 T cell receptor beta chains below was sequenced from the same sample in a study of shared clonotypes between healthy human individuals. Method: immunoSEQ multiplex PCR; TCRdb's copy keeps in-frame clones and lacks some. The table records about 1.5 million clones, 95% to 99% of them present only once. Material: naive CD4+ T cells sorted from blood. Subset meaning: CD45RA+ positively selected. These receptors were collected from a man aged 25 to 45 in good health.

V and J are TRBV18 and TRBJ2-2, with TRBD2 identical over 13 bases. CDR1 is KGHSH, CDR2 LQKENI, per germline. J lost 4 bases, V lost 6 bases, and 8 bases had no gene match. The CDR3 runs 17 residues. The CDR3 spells CASSLGLAGYSTGELFF. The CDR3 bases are TGTGCCAGCTCGCTGGGACTAGCGGGATATAGCACCGGGGAGCTGTTTTTT. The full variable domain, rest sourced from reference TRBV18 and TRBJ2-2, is NAGVMQNPRHLVRRRGQEARLRCSPMKGHSHVYWYRQLPEEGLKFMVYLQKENIIDESGMPKERFSAEFPKEGPSILRIQQVVRGDSAAYFCASSLGLAGYSTGELFFGEGSRLTVL.

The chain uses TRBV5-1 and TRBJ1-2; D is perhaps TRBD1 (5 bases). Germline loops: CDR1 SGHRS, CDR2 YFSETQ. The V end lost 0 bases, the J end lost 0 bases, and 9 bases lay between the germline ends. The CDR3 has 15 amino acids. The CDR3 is CASSLVAGTNYGYTF. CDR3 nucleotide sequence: TGCGCCAGCAGCTTGGTGGCAGGGACTAACTATGGCTACACCTTC. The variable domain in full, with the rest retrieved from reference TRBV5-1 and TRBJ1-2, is KAGVTQTPRYLIKTRGQQVTLSCSPISGHRSVSWYQQTPGQGLQFLFEYFSETQRNKGNFPGRFSGRQFSNSRSEMNVSTLELGDSALYLCASSLVAGTNYGYTFGSGTRLTVV.

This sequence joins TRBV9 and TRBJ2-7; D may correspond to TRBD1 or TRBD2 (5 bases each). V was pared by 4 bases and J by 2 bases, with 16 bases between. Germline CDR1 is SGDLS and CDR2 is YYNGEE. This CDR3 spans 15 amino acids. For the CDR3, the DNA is TGTGCCAGCAGCATACAAGGGACCGCCACCTACGAGCAGTACTTC. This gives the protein CASSIQGTATYEQYF.

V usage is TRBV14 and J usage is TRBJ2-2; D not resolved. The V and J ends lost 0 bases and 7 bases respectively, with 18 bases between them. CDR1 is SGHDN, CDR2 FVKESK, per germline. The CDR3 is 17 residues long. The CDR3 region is CASSQDRGSARSGELFF. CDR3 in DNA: TGTGCCAGCAGCCAAGATCGTGGCTCGGCACGTAGCGGGGAGCTGTTTTTT.

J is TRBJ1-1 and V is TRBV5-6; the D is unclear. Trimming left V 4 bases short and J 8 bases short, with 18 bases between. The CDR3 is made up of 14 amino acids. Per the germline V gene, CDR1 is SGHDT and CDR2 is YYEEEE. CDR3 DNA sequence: TGTGCCAGCAGCCCCACCGGACGACCCAGCGAAGCTTTCTTT. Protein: CASSPTGRPSEAFF.

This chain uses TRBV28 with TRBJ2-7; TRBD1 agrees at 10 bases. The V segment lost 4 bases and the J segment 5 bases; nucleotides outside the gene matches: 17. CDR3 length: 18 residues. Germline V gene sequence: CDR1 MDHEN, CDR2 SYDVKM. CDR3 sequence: CASSSFWKTDRGMDEQYF. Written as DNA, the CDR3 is TGTGCCAGCAGTTCCTTTTGGAAGACGGACAGGGGGATGGACGAGCAGTACTTC.

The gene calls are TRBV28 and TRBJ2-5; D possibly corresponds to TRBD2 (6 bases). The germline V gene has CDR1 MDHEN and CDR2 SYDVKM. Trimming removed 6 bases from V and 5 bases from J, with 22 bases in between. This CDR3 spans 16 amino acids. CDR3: CASSLVGVTRPETQYF. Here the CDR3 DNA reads TGTGCCAGCAGCCTTGTCGGGGTGACTAGGCCGGAGACCCAGTACTTC.

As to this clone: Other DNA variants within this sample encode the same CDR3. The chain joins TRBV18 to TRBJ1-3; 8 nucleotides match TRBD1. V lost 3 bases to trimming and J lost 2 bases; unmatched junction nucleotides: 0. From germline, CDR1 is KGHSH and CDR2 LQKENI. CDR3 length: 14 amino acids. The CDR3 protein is CASSPDRAGNTIYF. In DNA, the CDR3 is TGTGCCAGCTCACCGGACAGGGCTGGAAACACCATATATTTT.